This passage covers 7 T cell receptor beta chains from one sample sequenced in a study of cytomegalovirus exposure and HLA in healthy donors. The PCR contained 60 Vbeta and 13 Jbeta primers. The protocol was immunoSEQ multiplex PCR, while the TCRdb copy is restricted to in-frame clones and leaves out a portion. The sample gives 55,000 to 85,000 clones, 78% of which show up once; 7% to 8% is in the top ten. The sequenced sample consisted of PBMCs. These receptor sequences come from a man aged 18 to 29 in good health and CMV-seropositive.

The chain is built from TRBV4-1 and TRBJ2-3; TRBD1 matches 7 bases. Germline CDR1 MGHRA, CDR2 YSYEKL. V dropped 0 bases and J dropped 4; count of bases not matched to a gene: 1. CDR3 size: 14 residues. The CDR3 DNA is TGCGCCAGCAGCCAAGATAGGGGGCCAGATACGCAGTATTTT. Amino acid sequence: CASSQDRGPDTQYF.

The rearrangement links TRBV6-1 to TRBJ2-5; 7 bases align to TRBD2. The CDR3 is made up of 15 amino acids. Trimming took 5 bases from V and 5 from J; bases not matched to a gene: 11. CDR1 is MNHNS, CDR2 SASEGT, per germline. The CDR3 here is CASSPSPTSSETQYF. In nucleotides, the CDR3 is TGTGCCAGCAGTCCTTCCCCGACTAGCTCGGAGACCCAGTACTTC.

This clone appeared once. The gene calls are TRBV29-1 and TRBJ2-2; TRBD1 agrees at 7 bases. The trim removed 6 bases at V and 1 base at J, leaving 8 bases unmatched. The CDR3 runs to 15 residues. Looked up from germline, CDR1 is SQVTM and CDR2 is ANQGSEA. CDR3 protein: CSVGRGTLNTGELFF. The CDR3 bases are TGCAGCGTCGGCAGGGGGACACTGAACACCGGGGAGCTGTTTTTT.

This clone has just a few counts. This chain joins TRBV13 and TRBJ2-3, with TRBD2 matching over 7 bases. CDR3 length: 15 amino acids. Germline values: CDR1 PRHDT, CDR2 FYEKMQ (reference sequence). The ends lost 5 bases at V and 6 bases at J; junction bases unmatched: 11. The CDR3 sequence: CASSPRSGVSDTQYF. The CDR3 coding sequence is TGTGCCAGCAGCCCTCGAAGCGGGGTCTCGGATACGCAGTATTTT.

This rearrangement joins TRBV7-2 to TRBJ1-5; 7 bases map to TRBD1. V shed 2 bases and J 3 bases; nucleotides not matched to a gene: 4. Germline V lookup: CDR1 SGHTA, CDR2 FQGNSA. CDR3 length: 15 residues. Here the CDR3 DNA reads TGTGCCAGCAGCTTAATAGGGGGCAACAATCAGCCCCAGCATTTT. The encoded protein is CASSLIGGNNQPQHF.

The gene calls are TRBV10-3 and TRBJ2-3; TRBD2 might be the D (5 bases). V was pared by 6 bases and J by 6 bases, with 16 bases between. The CDR3 runs to 14 residues. Germline lookup yields CDR1 ENHRY and CDR2 SYGVKD. Here the CDR3 DNA reads TGTGCCATCAGGAGGGATCTAGGCGGGGATACGCAGTATTTT. It specifies CAIRRDLGGDTQYF.

V and J are TRBV10-2 and TRBJ2-7, with a tentative D call TRBD2 (9 bases). Germline V CDR1 and CDR2: WSHSY, SAAADI. This CDR3 comprises 15 residues. Trimming removed 6 bases at V and 6 bases at J, with 21 bases between. The CDR3 reads CASSHQGAGGGEQYF. The CDR3 coding sequence is TGCGCCAGCAGCCATCAGGGGGCGGGGGGGGGCGAGCAGTACTTC.